These 29 T cell receptor beta chains came from one sample sequenced in a study of blood T cell repertoires in COVID-19. Profiling relied on immunoSEQ multiplex PCR, and the TCRdb table lists in-frame clones only, not all of them. The data contain 45,000 to 65,000 clones, around 87% of them singletons. Sequencing used peripheral blood. These receptors came from a human donor with acute or convalescent COVID-19. The donor label of this sample is uncertain.

The V and J genes are TRBV5-1 and TRBJ2-7; 7 bases are a match to TRBD2. CDR1 and CDR2 from the germline V gene are SGHRS and YFSETQ. The length of the CDR3 is 15 residues. V was clipped by 6 bases and J by 3 bases; unmatched bases: 12. The CDR3 region is CASTPGGGGGYEQYF. The CDR3 region has the DNA TGCGCCAGCACCCCTGGGGGGGGTGGGGGCTACGAGCAGTACTTC.

CDR3 nucleotides: TGTGCCAGCCGCTACATGGGCGGGGAGGGTCAGCCCCAGCATTTT. Protein: CASRYMGGEGQPQHF. The rearrangement joins TRBV19 to TRBJ1-5; D gene uncertain. This CDR3 has 15 amino acids. Trimming stripped 9 bases from V and 6 bases from J, with 21 bases between. The germline gives CDR1 LNHDA, CDR2 SQIVND (reference sequence).

V gene TRBV5-1 combines with J gene TRBJ1-6; 10 positions agree with TRBD1. Germline V gene data show CDR1 as SGHRS and CDR2 as YFSETQ. The CDR3 runs to 16 residues. J lost 7 bases, V lost 0 bases, and 4 bases had no gene match. CDR3 DNA: TGCGCCAGCAGCTTGGGCCTGGGACAGGGGAATTCACCCCTCCACTTT. Translated: CASSLGLGQGNSPLHF. Complete variable domain (other parts from reference TRBV5-1 and TRBJ1-6): KAGVTQTPRYLIKTRGQQVTLSCSPISGHRSVSWYQQTPGQGLQFLFEYFSETQRNKGNFPGRFSGRQFSNSRSEMNVSTLELGDSALYLCASSLGLGQGNSPLHFGNGTRLTVT.

This clone has a single count. V is TRBV5-4 and J is TRBJ2-5, with D possibly TRBD2 on 7 matching bases. Per the germline V gene, CDR1 is SGHNT and CDR2 is YYREEE (reference sequence). The V end was cut by 0 bases, the J end by 4 bases, with 13 bases between. This CDR3 is built from 15 residues. CDR3 sequence reads: CASSLAGGGVETQYF. DNA of the CDR3: TGTGCCAGCAGCTTGGCCGGCGGGGGCGTAGAGACCCAGTACTTC.

CDR3 amino acids: CASSLLLAAVYNEQFF. The CDR3 nucleotides are TGTGCCAGCAGCCTGCTGCTAGCGGCTGTGTACAATGAGCAGTTCTTC. The rearrangement links TRBV11-2 to TRBJ2-1; 7 positions agree with TRBD2. CDR1 is SGHAT and CDR2 is FQNNGV in the germline V gene. V dropped 5 bases and J dropped 4; count of bases not matched to a gene: 11. The CDR3 sequence is 16 residues long.

In DNA form, the CDR3 reads TGTGCCAGCAGACCCGGGACAGGGCTCACTGAAGCTTTCTTT. Its protein product is CASRPGTGLTEAFF. This rearrangement joins TRBV27 to TRBJ1-1; 9 bases match TRBD1. This CDR3 is 14 amino acids long. The ends lost 6 bases at V and 4 bases at J; junction bases unmatched: 6. In germline, CDR1 is MNHEY, CDR2 SMNVEV (reference sequence).

The rearrangement uses TRBV5-1 and TRBJ2-5; D is possibly TRBD2 (7 bases). Germline CDR1 is SGHRS and CDR2 is YFSETQ. The CDR3 extends over 15 amino acids. The V and J ends lost 1 base and 5 bases respectively, with 15 bases between them. CDR3 residues: CASSLSSGGGETQYF. CDR3 nucleotides: TGCGCCAGCAGCTTGTCATCGGGGGGCGGGGAGACCCAGTACTTC.

The chain uses TRBV5-4 and TRBJ2-7; 12 bases fit TRBD2. V lost 0 bases, J lost 6 bases, and 4 bases stayed unmatched. This CDR3 has 15 residues. Germline values: CDR1 SGHNT, CDR2 YYREEE (reference sequence). CDR3 residues: CASSLASSGRVEQYF. Written as DNA, the CDR3 is TGTGCCAGCAGCTTGGCCTCTAGCGGGAGGGTCGAGCAGTACTTC.

The J gene is TRBJ1-1, the V gene TRBV14; TRBD1 matches 7 bases. This CDR3 comprises 16 residues. Germline V lookup: CDR1 SGHDN, CDR2 FVKESK. Losses at the gene ends were 1 base for V and 1 base for J; bases not matched to a gene: 6. CDR3 sequence: CASSQVTGVWNTEAFF. The CDR3 bases are TGTGCCAGCAGCCAAGTAACAGGGGTATGGAACACTGAAGCTTTCTTT.

A few counts support this clone. The junction and the germline gene differ at one end; a read error may be behind it. The chain employs TRBV7-9 and TRBJ1-2, with D unresolved. The germline CDR1 and CDR2 sequences are SEHNR and FQNEAQ (reference sequence). This CDR3 comprises 8 residues. The chain's CDR3 is CATTKLAF. Here the CDR3 DNA reads TGTGCCACCACCAAGCTAGCCTTC.

Many counts were recorded for this clone. The chain uses TRBV19 and TRBJ1-2; D is unresolved. CDR1 LNHDA and CDR2 SQIVND come from the germline V gene (reference sequence). The CDR3 loop spans 14 amino acids. Trimming shortened V by 0 bases and J by 5 bases, and 10 bases separated the two germline ends. CDR3 in DNA: TGTGCCAGTAGTATAGATCTTGGCAGATATGGCTACACCTTC. This gives the protein CASSIDLGRYGYTF.

The rearrangement links TRBV5-4 to TRBJ2-7; D remains ambiguous. The CDR3 covers 13 residues. V shed 0 bases and J shed 1 base, with 5 bases lying between them. The V gene's germline CDR1 is SGHNT and CDR2 YYREEE (reference sequence). CDR3 protein: CASSLDRSYEQYV. DNA for the CDR3: TGTGCCAGCAGCTTGGACAGATCCTACGAGCAGTACGTC.

This clone was seen a single time. This chain links TRBV15 with TRBJ2-7, with D perhaps TRBD2 (5 bases). CDR1 is LNHNV, CDR2 YYDKDF, per germline (reference sequence). CDR3 length: 12 residues. The ends were cut back, 8 bases at V and 3 bases at J, with 11 bases in the middle. The CDR3 nucleotides are TGTGCCACCTCCAGCGGCAGCTACGAGCAGTACTTC. As protein: CATSSGSYEQYF.

V and J are TRBV3-1 (or the pseudogene TRBV3-2) and TRBJ2-3; 11 positions agree with TRBD2. This CDR3 spans 18 amino acids. With 4 bases clipped from V and 0 bases from J, the junction kept 9 bases outside the gene matches. Germline assignment: CDR1 LGHDT and CDR2 YNNKEL (reference sequence). This CDR3 is CASSPGRGLAESTDTQYF. The DNA for the CDR3 is TGTGCCAGCAGCCCTGGGAGGGGACTAGCGGAGAGCACAGATACGCAGTATTTT.

V is TRBV7-8 and J is TRBJ1-4, with D unclear. Germline V gene lookup returns CDR1 SGHVS and CDR2 FQNEAQ. The V end was cut by 4 bases, the J end by 4 bases, with 13 bases between. The CDR3 is made up of 15 amino acids. The CDR3 spells CASSSTGINNEKLFF. CDR3 DNA: TGTGCCAGCAGCTCAACCGGGATCAATAATGAAAAACTGTTTTTT.

The V call is TRBV25-1, the J call TRBJ2-3; D might be TRBD1 (5 bases). This CDR3 has 15 residues. CDR1 is MGHDK, CDR2 SYGVNS, per germline. With 4 bases removed from V and 2 bases from J, the gap between germline ends came to 13 bases. The CDR3 reads CASSGHKGHTDTQYF. CDR3 in DNA: TGTGCCAGCAGTGGCCACAAGGGGCACACAGATACGCAGTATTTT.

The chain is built from TRBV15 and TRBJ2-1; tentative D call: TRBD2 (5 bases). Germline V gene sequence: CDR1 LNHNV, CDR2 YYDKDF (reference sequence). The CDR3 extends over 13 amino acids. The V end was cut by 1 base, the J end by 8 bases, with 9 bases between. DNA of the CDR3: TGTGCCACCAGCAGAGGAGGGAACCATGAGCAGTTCTTC. Translated, it gives CATSRGGNHEQFF. The entire variable domain, with the rest obtained from reference TRBV15 and TRBJ2-1, is as follows: DAMVIQNPRYQVTQFGKPVTLSCSQTLNHNVMYWYQQKSSQAPKLLFHYYDKDFNNEADTPDNFQSRRPNTSFCFLDIRSPGLGDTAMYLCATSRGGNHEQFFGPGTRLTVL.

The CDR3 nucleotides are TGTGCCAGCAGCTTCGTTAATTCACCCCTCCACTTT. Amino acids: CASSFVNSPLHF. V usage is TRBV7-9 and J usage is TRBJ1-6; D ambiguous. The V end was cut by 3 bases, the J end by 6 bases, with 3 bases between. The germline gives CDR1 SEHNR, CDR2 FQNEAQ (reference sequence). The CDR3 runs 12 residues.

The chain carries TRBV9 and TRBJ2-7; D is ambiguous. CDR1 and CDR2 from the germline V gene are SGDLS and YYNGEE. V lost 0 bases, J lost 1 base, and 8 bases lay in between. The CDR3 contains 14 residues. The chain's CDR3 is CASSVAPDSYEQYF. The CDR3 bases are TGTGCCAGCAGCGTAGCCCCAGATTCCTACGAGCAGTACTTC.

V and J are TRBV12-3 or TRBV12-4 and TRBJ2-1; TRBD2 agrees at 7 bases. V dropped 6 bases and J dropped 14; count of bases not matched to a gene: 10. CDR3 size: 12 residues. The CDR3, as DNA: TGTGCCAGCAGCTCATTGGCAGGGACTAAGTTCTTC. This codes for CASSSLAGTKFF.

This chain connects TRBV10-3 to TRBJ2-4; 7 bases line up with TRBD2. This CDR3 contains 18 residues. The V and J ends lost 0 bases and 5 bases, in that order; junction bases with no gene match: 13. Germline CDR1 and CDR2: ENHRY and SYGVKD. The CDR3 reads CAISESQAGVGVENIQYF. Here the CDR3 DNA reads TGTGCCATCAGTGAGTCGCAGGCGGGAGTGGGCGTCGAAAACATTCAGTACTTC.

This sequence joins TRBV12-3 or TRBV12-4 and TRBJ2-3; D not certain. The CDR3 has 13 amino acids. The V gene lost 3 bases and the J gene lost 6 bases, with 10 bases spanning the gap. Written as DNA, the CDR3 is TGTGCCAGCAGTTTTGAGGAGACGGATACGCAGTATTTT. It yields the protein CASSFEETDTQYF.

The chain links TRBV6-5 to TRBJ2-1; D not certain. V was clipped by 6 bases and J by 0 bases, with 9 bases between them. The CDR3 runs 14 residues. The germline V gene has CDR1 MNHEY and CDR2 SVGAGI. The CDR3 DNA sequence: TGTGCCAGCAGAACAGATAGCTCCTACAATGAGCAGTTCTTC. It codes for CASRTDSSYNEQFF.

CDR3 sequence (DNA): TGTGCCAGCTCACTCGGACAGGGCAGGCAGTACGTC. It encodes CASSLGQGRQYV. This sequence joins TRBV18 and TRBJ2-7; 8 bases fit TRBD1. The germline gives CDR1 KGHSH, CDR2 LQKENI. V trimming: 4 bases; J trimming: 9 bases; junction bases outside the gene matches: 5. The CDR3 has 12 amino acids.

The genes are TRBV3-1 (or the pseudogene TRBV3-2) and TRBJ2-5; D perhaps matches TRBD2 (7 bases). The V gene's germline CDR1 is LGHDT and CDR2 YNNKEL (reference sequence). Trimming left V 4 bases short and J 0 bases short, with 18 bases between. The CDR3 runs 17 residues. CDR3 sequence: CASSRGGAGRYQETQYF. CDR3 in DNA: TGTGCCAGCAGCCGAGGGGGAGCGGGGCGGTACCAAGAGACCCAGTACTTC.

The V and J genes are TRBV5-1 and TRBJ1-4; D perhaps matches TRBD1 (5 bases). The germline gives CDR1 SGHRS, CDR2 YFSETQ. The CDR3 totals 17 residues. Trimming removed 0 bases at V and 7 bases at J, with 19 bases between. The CDR3 DNA sequence: TGCGCCAGCAGCTTGGGGGGTACTGAAGGGGCTCGTGAAAAACTGTTTTTT. Translating gives CASSLGGTEGAREKLFF.

DNA of the CDR3: TGTGCCAGCAGCCAAGTCCTAGGGACTAGCGGGAGATACGAGCAGTTCTTC. It is translated as CASSQVLGTSGRYEQFF. V and J are TRBV3-1 (or the pseudogene TRBV3-2) and TRBJ2-1; 14 bases are a match to TRBD2. CDR1 and CDR2 from the germline V gene are LGHDT and YNNKEL (reference sequence). V gave up 1 base and J gave up 10 bases; unmatched junction bases: 9. The CDR3 totals 17 residues.

This clone was counted between two and nine times. The chain uses TRBV11-2 and TRBJ2-1; 10 bases map to TRBD2. Germline loops: CDR1 SGHAT, CDR2 FQNNGV. Trimming cost V 2 bases and J 0 bases; bases outside gene matches: 10. The CDR3 has 19 amino acids. Written as DNA, the CDR3 is TGTGCCAGCAGCTTATTCGGGACTAGCGTTTCTCCCTCCTACAATGAGCAGTTCTTC. It codes for CASSLFGTSVSPSYNEQFF.

CDR3 loop: CASRKTGLAGELFF. CDR3 coding DNA: TGTGCCAGCAGGAAAACAGGGCTGGCCGGGGAGCTGTTTTTT. V is TRBV28 and J is TRBJ2-2, with a tentative D call TRBD1 (6 bases). V gave up 6 bases and J gave up 6 bases, with 14 bases separating them. The CDR3 loop spans 14 amino acids. Germline-derived CDR1 and CDR2 are MDHEN and SYDVKM. Full variable domain (rest looked up from reference TRBV28 and TRBJ2-2): DVKVTQSSRYLVKRTGEKVFLECVQDMDHENMFWYRQDPGLGLRLIYFSYDVKMKEKGDIPEGYSVSREKKERFSLILESASTNQTSMYLCASRKTGLAGELFFGEGSRLTVL.